This entry concerns a single T cell receptor (beta chain). These data are taken from a study of blood T cell repertoires in COVID-19. Study background: Researchers got acute and convalescent COVID-19 samples from the United States, Italy and Spain.

The CDR3 runs to 15 residues. Trimming took 0 bases from V and 4 from J; bases not matched to a gene: 5. Looked up from germline, CDR1 is SGHRS and CDR2 is YFSETQ. Original processing notes: From reference gene primer amplification, estimates of nucleated cell counts were derived. Produced via immunoSEQ multiplex PCR; TCRdb's table is partial and in-frame only. V and J calls and clone size are given by that table; D and trimming were obtained from the DNA. The data show under 110,000 clones, roughly nine tenths seen once. This receptor was taken from a man between 45 and 60 years old with acute or convalescent COVID-19. The V gene is TRBV5-1, the J gene TRBJ2-5; 8 nucleotides align to TRBD2. The source material was peripheral blood. CDR3 protein: CASSLVRGGRETQYF. CDR3 nucleotide sequence: TGCGCCAGCAGCTTGGTACGGGGGGGCCGAGAGACCCAGTACTTC.